Sequencing of this T cell receptor (beta chain) was carried out in a study of low-dose radiotherapy and immunotherapy resistance in tumors. Looking at the study overall: Fractions of 1 Gy went to Cohort 2 every two weeks, for 13 Gy over 26 weeks. Every day for four cycles from cycle 1 day 1, patients took 300 mg of oral aspirin. cDNA synthesis used a TRAV/TRBV-specific primer set for both chains.

Noted time point: before trial treatment. Advanced solid tumors lacking tumor-infiltrating lymphocytes were present in eligible patients. This clonotype was found many times. TCRs underwent around 18 PCR cycles of amplification with a constant-region primer and V-primer adapter. TCRdb recomputed calls from the reads with MiXCR, one row per CDR3 protein. The table has tens of thousands of distinct CDR3 sequences, approximately 10% seen once. This CDR3 region has 11 residues. Germline V gives CDR1 DFQATT, CDR2 SNEGSKA (reference sequence). Between the trimmed V and J ends, which lost 5 bases and 3 bases, there was a span of 7 bases.

This chain connects TRBV20-1 to TRBJ2-5; no definite D call. The specimen was PBMCs, collected before treatment. This receptor was taken from a female donor with ovarian cancer. The DNA of the CDR3 is TGCAGTGCTCGGAGAGAAGAGACCCAGTACTTC. It translates to CSARREETQYF.